Below are 28 T cell receptor beta chains sequenced from a single sample in a study of cytomegalovirus exposure and HLA in healthy donors. The PCR made use of 60 Vbeta and 13 Jbeta primers. The table came from immunoSEQ multiplex PCR; TCRdb's copy has only in-frame clones and leaves some out. The sample shows about 200,000 clones, and over 0.95% sits with its ten largest clones. Sequences were obtained from PBMCs. Receptor source: a girl under 10 years old in good health and CMV-seropositive.

The genes are TRBV7-6 and TRBJ2-1, with 7 nucleotides matching TRBD2. CDR1 and CDR2 from the germline V gene are SGHVS and FNYEAQ. V shed 2 bases, J shed 4 bases, and the junction held 8 bases outside the gene matches. This CDR3 comprises 16 residues. CDR3 sequence reads: CASSLRGGSGYNEQFF. The CDR3 bases are TGTGCCAGCAGCTTAAGAGGCGGGAGCGGGTACAATGAGCAGTTCTTC.

V and J are TRBV5-1 and TRBJ2-3; the D is unclear. CDR3 size: 15 residues. Germline CDR1 SGHRS, CDR2 YFSETQ. Trimming stripped 0 bases from V and 0 bases from J, with 8 bases between. This CDR3 is CASSLAGESTDTQYF. The CDR3 nucleotides read TGCGCCAGCAGCTTGGCCGGAGAAAGCACAGATACGCAGTATTTT.

The chain recombines TRBV11-2 with TRBJ1-1, with D maybe TRBD1 (5 bases). Trimming shortened V by 2 bases and J by 8 bases, and 9 bases separated the two germline ends. Per the germline V gene, CDR1 is SGHAT and CDR2 is FQNNGV. The CDR3 totals 12 residues. The CDR3 loop reads CASSLSGGEAFF. The CDR3 DNA reads TGTGCCAGCAGCTTATCGGGGGGGGAAGCTTTCTTT. The whole variable domain, filled in from reference TRBV11-2 and TRBJ1-1, reads EAGVAQSPRYKIIEKRQSVAFWCNPISGHATLYWYQQILGQGPKLLIQFQNNGVVDDSQLPKDRFSAERLKGVDSTLKIQPAKLEDSAVYLCASSLSGGEAFFGQGTRLTVV.

The chain is built from TRBV5-4 and TRBJ2-2; D call uncertain. This CDR3 region has 14 residues. Germline assignment: CDR1 SGHNT and CDR2 YYREEE (reference sequence). The V end was cut by 0 bases, the J end by 3 bases, with 6 bases between. CDR3 residues: CASSLGTDTGELFF. The CDR3 nucleotides are TGTGCCAGCAGCTTGGGAACAGACACCGGGGAGCTGTTTTTT.

The chain employs TRBV27 and TRBJ2-7; a possible D gene is TRBD1 (7 bases). Germline lookup yields CDR1 MNHEY and CDR2 SMNVEV (reference sequence). V was cut by 0 bases and J by 2 bases, with 11 bases left in between. The CDR3 covers 15 residues. The CDR3 loop is CASSLSEGQPYEQYF. CDR3 nucleotides: TGTGCCAGCAGTTTATCGGAGGGACAGCCCTACGAGCAGTACTTC.

The V call is TRBV2, the J call TRBJ1-5; 8 nucleotides align to TRBD1. There are 15 residues in the CDR3. Germline V gene lookup returns CDR1 SNHLY and CDR2 FYNNEI. V gave up 4 bases and J gave up 6 bases; unmatched junction bases: 8. This CDR3 is CASSAFQGASQPQHF. The CDR3 nucleotides read TGTGCCAGCAGTGCCTTTCAGGGGGCAAGTCAGCCCCAGCATTTT.

This chain links TRBV5-1 with TRBJ2-1; 9 bases are a match to TRBD1. Germline V CDR1 and CDR2: SGHRS, YFSETQ. Trimming cost V 6 bases and J 5 bases; bases outside gene matches: 18. The CDR3 covers 18 residues. The CDR3 nucleotides read TGCGCCAGCATTCCCCTAGGCTGGACAGGGGTTGAGAACAATGAGCAGTTCTTC. This gives the protein CASIPLGWTGVENNEQFF. Complete variable domain (other parts from reference TRBV5-1 and TRBJ2-1): KAGVTQTPRYLIKTRGQQVTLSCSPISGHRSVSWYQQTPGQGLQFLFEYFSETQRNKGNFPGRFSGRQFSNSRSEMNVSTLELGDSALYLCASIPLGWTGVENNEQFFGPGTRLTVL.

This chain joins TRBV11-3 and TRBJ2-5; D gene uncertain. Trimming pared 1 base from V and 2 bases from J, leaving 8 bases between. Looked up from germline, CDR1 is SGHNT and CDR2 is YENEEA. This CDR3 is built from 14 residues. The CDR3 DNA reads TGTGCCAGCAGCTTAGGGCAGACACAAGAGACCCAGTACTTC. This translates into CASSLGQTQETQYF.

The V gene is TRBV5-1, the J gene TRBJ2-3, with 10 bases matching TRBD2. The junction had 7 bases not matched to a gene; V was cut back by 0 bases and J by 6 bases. The CDR3 is 16 residues long. Germline V lookup: CDR1 SGHRS, CDR2 YFSETQ. The CDR3 nucleotides are TGCGCCAGCAGCTTGGTTTGGACTAGCGGTGGGGATACGCAGTATTTT. Its translation: CASSLVWTSGGDTQYF.

The chain links TRBV7-2 to TRBJ1-1, with TRBD1 as a possible D gene (5 bases). Between the trimmed V and J ends, which lost 6 bases and 4 bases, there was a span of 24 bases. The CDR3 covers 17 residues. Germline V gene sequence: CDR1 SGHTA, CDR2 FQGNSA. The CDR3 nucleotides are TGTGCCAGCAGGCAGAGAATGGCAGGGATGGTGTTCACTGAAGCTTTCTTT. This sequence encodes CASRQRMAGMVFTEAFF.

The chain uses TRBV14 and TRBJ1-1, with TRBD1 identical over 8 bases. CDR3 length equals 14 residues. V trimming: 2 bases; J trimming: 3 bases; junction bases outside the gene matches: 2. Germline CDR1 SGHDN, CDR2 FVKESK. The CDR3 sequence: CASSQKGQDTEAFF. In DNA, the CDR3 is TGTGCCAGCAGCCAAAAGGGACAGGACACTGAAGCTTTCTTT.

This rearrangement joins TRBV5-6 to TRBJ2-1; no firm D call. Trimming pared 4 bases from V and 3 bases from J, leaving 11 bases between. CDR3 length: 14 residues. Germline CDR1 and CDR2: SGHDT and YYEEEE. The CDR3, as DNA: TGTGCCAGCAGCCCGGGTCGAAACTACAATGAGCAGTTCTTC. Amino acids: CASSPGRNYNEQFF.

This chain uses TRBV6-4 with TRBJ2-2; no reliable D call. Germline CDR1 reads MRHNA; CDR2 reads SNTAGT. V lost 1 base, J lost 2 bases, and 29 bases lay in between. This CDR3 is built from 22 residues. For the CDR3, the DNA is TGTGCCAGCAGTGACTTAGTCATGAACTTAAAAATTATCCTCGTAAACACCGGGGAGCTGTTTTTT. This gives the protein CASSDLVMNLKIILVNTGELFF.

The CDR3 bases are TGTGCCAGCACTGGAGGGCCCTACAATGAGCAGTTCTTC. It specifies CASTGGPYNEQFF. The V call is TRBV28, the J call TRBJ2-1, with a weak D call TRBD2 (6 bases). The CDR3 sequence is 13 residues long. Germline loops: CDR1 MDHEN, CDR2 SYDVKM. V dropped 7 bases and J dropped 2 bases, with 9 bases sitting between them.

The rearrangement links TRBV19 to TRBJ2-3, with 10 positions matching TRBD2. With V trimmed by 9 bases and J by 3 bases, 6 bases remained unmatched. In germline, CDR1 is LNHDA, CDR2 SQIVND (reference sequence). The CDR3 runs to 14 residues. The CDR3 region is CASDKGLATDTQYF. The CDR3, as DNA: TGTGCCAGCGATAAGGGACTAGCGACAGATACGCAGTATTTT.

The rearrangement uses TRBV5-1 and TRBJ2-7, with 8 bases matching TRBD1. Germline trimming cut 4 bases from V and 4 bases from J; bases unmatched to any gene: 10. CDR1 and CDR2 from the germline V gene are SGHRS and YFSETQ. The CDR3 runs 15 residues. As DNA, the CDR3 is TGCGCCAGCAGCAGCCTGACAGGGGTGGAGTACGAGCAGTACTTC. It translates to CASSSLTGVEYEQYF. The whole variable domain, remainder taken from reference TRBV5-1 and TRBJ2-7, is KAGVTQTPRYLIKTRGQQVTLSCSPISGHRSVSWYQQTPGQGLQFLFEYFSETQRNKGNFPGRFSGRQFSNSRSEMNVSTLELGDSALYLCASSSLTGVEYEQYFGPGTRLTVT.

For this clone: A read error may produce the germline difference seen at one junction end. The chain combines TRBV7-9 with TRBJ2-1; 14 positions agree with TRBD2. The germline gives CDR1 SEHNR, CDR2 FQNEAQ (reference sequence). CDR3 length equals 14 residues. DNA of the CDR3: TGTGCCAGCAGCTTGGGACTAGCGGGAGCTCCTGGAGTCTTC. Its translation: CASSLGLAGAPGVF. Full variable domain (rest looked up from reference TRBV7-9 and TRBJ2-1): DTGVSQNPRHKITKRGQNVTFRCDPISEHNRLYWYRQTLGQGPEFLTYFQNEAQLEKSRLLSDRFSAERPKGSFSTLEIQRTEQGDSAMYLCASSLGLAGAPGVFGPGTRLTVL.

The V and J genes are TRBV27 and TRBJ2-5; the D is unclear. The CDR3 contains 12 residues. The V end was cut by 3 bases, the J end by 11 bases, with 13 bases between. Germline values: CDR1 MNHEY, CDR2 SMNVEV (reference sequence). The CDR3 DNA reads as TGTGCCAGCAGTTTGTCTACCGGAGAGCAGTACTTC. Translated, it gives CASSLSTGEQYF.

For the CDR3, the DNA is TGTGCCAGCAGTTTATGGGGGAGCGGGGGACCCTACAATGAGCAGTTCTTC. It codes for CASSLWGSGGPYNEQFF. The chain has TRBV28 and TRBJ2-1; 8 nucleotides agree with TRBD2. The V gene end was trimmed by 0 bases and the J gene end by 2 bases; junction bases not matched to a gene: 6. CDR1 is MDHEN, CDR2 SYDVKM, per germline. This CDR3 is built from 17 residues.

This chain uses TRBV28 with TRBJ2-7; weak D call: TRBD1 (6 bases). Germline CDR1 and CDR2: MDHEN and SYDVKM. The CDR3 has 15 residues. The V and J ends lost 10 bases and 2 bases respectively, with 21 bases between them. CDR3 nucleotide sequence: TGTGCCACTGACCAACAGGGCGCGAACCCCTACGAGCAGTACTTC. Amino acids: CATDQQGANPYEQYF.

The gene calls are TRBV6-5 and TRBJ1-3; D uncertain. CDR3 length: 14 residues. The germline V gene encodes CDR1 MNHEY and CDR2 SVGAGI. Deletions cut 6 bases from V and 0 bases from J, with 9 bases between. In DNA form, the CDR3 reads TGTGCCAGCAGCAGTCAGTCCTCTGGAAACACCATATATTTT. As protein: CASSSQSSGNTIYF.

The chain combines TRBV5-4 with TRBJ2-7; TRBD2 matches at 8 bases. V trimming: 5 bases; J trimming: 3 bases; junction bases outside the gene matches: 10. The CDR3 spans 15 residues. The germline CDR1 and CDR2 sequences are SGHNT and YYREEE (reference sequence). The CDR3 is CASSQTGTSLYEQYF. CDR3 in DNA: TGTGCCAGCAGTCAAACCGGGACTAGTCTCTACGAGCAGTACTTC.

The V gene is TRBV28, the J gene TRBJ1-5; TRBD1 matches at 7 bases. CDR1 MDHEN and CDR2 SYDVKM come from the germline V gene. The CDR3 loop spans 17 amino acids. The J segment lost 2 bases and the V segment lost 7 bases, leaving 14 bases of the junction unmatched. The CDR3 here is CASTPDRDFGRNQPQHF. The CDR3 nucleotides are TGTGCCAGCACCCCCGACAGGGATTTTGGGCGCAATCAGCCCCAGCATTTT. Combining the CDR3 with reference TRBV28 and TRBJ1-5 gives the whole variable domain DVKVTQSSRYLVKRTGEKVFLECVQDMDHENMFWYRQDPGLGLRLIYFSYDVKMKEKGDIPEGYSVSREKKERFSLILESASTNQTSMYLCASTPDRDFGRNQPQHFGDGTRLSIL.

The CDR3 sequence is CSVDESTDTQYF. The CDR3 DNA follows: TGCAGCGTTGACGAGAGCACAGATACGCAGTATTTT. The V call is TRBV29-1, the J call TRBJ2-3, with D hard to call. The CDR3 loop spans 12 amino acids. The germline V gene encodes CDR1 SQVTM and CDR2 ANQGSEA. V shed 3 bases and J shed 0 bases, with 4 bases lying between them.

V and J are TRBV27 and TRBJ2-7, with TRBD2 matching 10 bases. CDR3 size: 16 residues. Germline trimming cut 2 bases from V and 2 bases from J; bases unmatched to any gene: 6. CDR1 and CDR2 from the germline V gene are MNHEY and SMNVEV (reference sequence). CDR3 bases: TGTGCCAGCAGTTTACTTCCTAGCGGGAGAGCCTACGAGCAGTACTTC. Its protein product is CASSLLPSGRAYEQYF.

This chain uses TRBV28 with TRBJ2-5; D gene ambiguous. Trimming shortened V by 5 bases and J by 5 bases, and 18 bases separated the two germline ends. The CDR3 contains 15 residues. Germline lookup yields CDR1 MDHEN and CDR2 SYDVKM. The DNA for the CDR3 is TGTGCCAGCAGTCCCCTTGACTCCAGAGGCGAGACCCAGTACTTC. It yields the protein CASSPLDSRGETQYF.

The chain combines TRBV28 with TRBJ1-5; D ambiguous. V lost 2 bases and J lost 0, with 14 bases in between. This CDR3 has 17 amino acids. Germline V gene lookup returns CDR1 MDHEN and CDR2 SYDVKM. CDR3 DNA: TGTGCCAGCAGTTTAATAGCAGTTTTTAATAGCAATCAGCCCCAGCATTTT. Protein: CASSLIAVFNSNQPQHF.

This chain uses TRBV5-1 with TRBJ2-5; 12 positions match TRBD2. The CDR3 loop spans 16 amino acids. Germline CDR1 SGHRS, CDR2 YFSETQ. V trimming: 0 bases; J trimming: 7 bases; junction bases outside the gene matches: 7. CDR3 DNA: TGCGCCAGCAGCTTGGGACTAGCGGGAGACGCTCGGACCCAGTACTTC. This codes for CASSLGLAGDARTQYF.